The source of this T cell receptor beta chain is a study of T cell responses to AZD1222 COVID-19 vaccine. On the study more broadly: It was second doses at about 4 or about 12 weeks that were pooled.

The germline gives CDR1 MRHNA, CDR2 SNTAGT. The V gene end was trimmed by 3 bases and the J gene end by 4 bases; junction bases not matched to a gene: 6. This CDR3 contains 15 residues. Study results and caveats: Among those given AZD1222, only five or six were seropositive at baseline. Spike-specific TCR breadth and depth rose after two AZD1222 doses. Sampled repertoires all dated from after the peak T cell response.

On this clone: No antigen is known for it.

Method: immunoSEQ multiplex PCR; TCRdb's copy keeps in-frame clones and lacks some. The sample lists roughly 120,000 clones; 80% to 90% were seen once. The TCR sequence derives from an adult in good health. This chain uses TRBV6-4 with TRBJ2-7; the match to TRBD1 covers 10 bases. Source: peripheral blood, taken on day 0 of AZD1222 vaccination. The CDR3 spells CASSDYRDRGYEQYF. DNA of the CDR3: TGTGCCAGCAGTGATTACCGGGACAGGGGATACGAGCAGTACTTC.